A selection of T cell receptor beta chains follows, all from one sample in a study of CD8 T cells in ankylosing spondylitis. MiXCR was run by TCRdb on the 5' RACE reads, yielding one entry per CDR3 protein. The profile covers under 150,000 distinct CDR3 sequences, with approximately 10% appearing a single time and less than 5% taken by the ten largest. Sequences were obtained from blood, either unsorted or a sorted T cell fraction (not recorded which). The receptors derive from a female donor with ankylosing spondylitis or in good health (not recorded which). Both conserved end residues are part of each CDR3. A D gene is named only where the DNA matches it firmly. Clone size, where shown, is once, few, many, or a class for clones that have expanded.

j_call,d_call,v_call,clone_size,cdr3_nt,cdr3_aa
TRBJ2-1,TRBD2,TRBV29-1,many,TGCAGCGTGAAGACTAGCGGGGCCTTCTCCTACAATGAGCAGTTCTTC,CSVKTSGAFSYNEQFF
TRBJ2-3,-,TRBV5-6,many,TGTGCCAGCAGCTTGGGTCCCCAGGGAAGCACAGATACGCAGTATTTT,CASSLGPQGSTDTQYF
TRBJ2-1,TRBD2,TRBV19,-,TGTGCCAGTATGGGGACTAGCGGGAGTGGAGAGCAGTTCTTC,CASMGTSGSGEQFF
TRBJ2-2,-,TRBV29-1,many,TGCAGCGTTACCAGGACGTCCGGGGAGCTGTTTTTT,CSVTRTSGELFF
TRBJ2-1,-,TRBV2,many,TGTGCCAGCAGTGACAGGGGCCGCTATCAGTTCTTC,CASSDRGRYQFF
TRBJ2-7,TRBD2,TRBV7-2,many,TGTGCCAGCAGCCCAATTGAGGGAGGGACCTACGAGCAGTACTTC,CASSPIEGGTYEQYF
TRBJ1-1,-,TRBV20-1,many,TGCAGTGCCCCCGTGGAGTTTGGCACTGAAGCTTTCTTT,CSAPVEFGTEAFF
TRBJ2-5,-,TRBV7-9,many,TGTGCCAGCAGCCCAAGAGAGCGCGGGACCCAGTACTTC,CASSPRERGTQYF
TRBJ2-7,-,TRBV12-3/TRBV12-4,many,TGTGCCAGCAGTTTATCCTACAGCGAGCAGTACTTC,CASSLSYSEQYF
TRBJ2-7,-,TRBV11-2,many,TGTGCCAGCAGCGATCCGCCGGGACGGATCTCCTACGAGCAGTACTTC,CASSDPPGRISYEQYF
TRBJ2-2,-,TRBV7-3,-,TGTGCCAGCAGCCCCCAGATTTCGACCGGGGAGCTGTTTTTT,CASSPQISTGELFF
TRBJ1-2,-,TRBV27,many,TGTGCCAGCGCACTGACAGCAAACTATGGCTACACCTTC,CASALTANYGYTF
TRBJ2-1,-,TRBV2,many,TGTGCCAGTAGACAATACAATGAGCAGTTCTTC,CASRQYNEQFF
TRBJ1-4,-,TRBV7-2,few,TGTGCCAGCAGAATAACGGCAGGGCAGGAAAAACTGTTTTTT,CASRITAGQEKLFF
TRBJ1-1,TRBD1,TRBV27,many,TGTGCCAGCAGTGGTGACAGGGGGCTTAACACTGAAGCTTTCTTT,CASSGDRGLNTEAFF
TRBJ1-2,-,TRBV12-3/TRBV12-4,many,TGTGCCAGCAGCCGTGGGGTGGGGGGTGGCTACACCTTC,CASSRGVGGGYTF
TRBJ1-3,-,TRBV20-1,few,TGCAGTGCTGACAAGTTGAGCTCTGGAAACACCATATATTTT,CSADKLSSGNTIYF
TRBJ1-5,-,TRBV30,few,TGTGCCTGGAGTTGGCGCAGCATGAATCAGCCCCAGCATTTT,CAWSWRSMNQPQHF
TRBJ2-7,-,TRBV10-3,-,TGTGCCATCAGTTCCGGCCCGGTCTCCTACGAGCAGTACTTC,CAISSGPVSYEQYF
TRBJ1-2,TRBD1,TRBV7-9,many,TGTGCCAGCAGCTTGAGGGACAGCTATGGCTACACCTTC,CASSLRDSYGYTF
TRBJ2-7,TRBD2,TRBV12-3/TRBV12-4,many,TGTGCCAGCAGCAGAAGGACTAGCGACTACGAGCAGTACTTC,CASSRRTSDYEQYF
TRBJ2-5,TRBD1,TRBV14,many,TGTGCCAGCAGCCTTGACAGGGGCCTGCAAGAGACCCAGTACTTC,CASSLDRGLQETQYF
TRBJ2-1,-,TRBV20-1,many,TGCAGTGCTTCGACCTCGGTTGAGCAGTTCTTC,CSASTSVEQFF
TRBJ1-3,-,TRBV12-3/TRBV12-4,many,TGTGCCAGCATAGGCGGGGGGCGTTCGACTGGAAACACCATATATTTT,CASIGGGRSTGNTIYF
TRBJ1-5,-,TRBV7-9,-,TGTGCCAGCAGCTTAGCAGCGGTGGGTATTAATCAGCCCCAGCATTTT,CASSLAAVGINQPQHF
TRBJ2-3,-,TRBV15,many,TGTGCCACCAGGGTAGGCCCTAGCGCGGGCATCACAGATACGCAGTATTTT,CATRVGPSAGITDTQYF
TRBJ2-3,-,TRBV5-6,many,TGTGCCAGCAGCTTGGCGCCAGGTTCCCCGCCAAGTACGCAGTATTTT,CASSLAPGSPPSTQYF
TRBJ2-7,TRBD1,TRBV5-1,many,TGCGCCAGCAGCCGAGACAGGGCGAACGAGCAGTACTTC,CASSRDRANEQYF
TRBJ2-1,TRBD2,TRBV18,many,TGTGCCAGCTCACCCCGTCGGGGGGATGAGCAGTTCTTC,CASSPRRGDEQFF
TRBJ2-2,-,TRBV20-1,many,TGCAGTGCTAGACGAAGCGACACCGGGGAGCTGTTTTTT,CSARRSDTGELFF
TRBJ2-6,-,TRBV6-4,few,TGTGCCAGCTCTGGGGCCAACGTCCTGACTTTC,CASSGANVLTF
TRBJ1-5,TRBD1,TRBV30,few,TGTGCCTGGAGTGACCCAAGGGGACAGGGAGGTCCCCAGCATTTT,CAWSDPRGQGGPQHF
TRBJ2-4,-,TRBV5-5,-,TGTGCCAGCAGCACTGGGCAGGGAAGAGACATTCAGTACTTC,CASSTGQGRDIQYF
TRBJ2-1,TRBD2,TRBV5-1,once,TGCGCCAGCAGTCCACTAGCGGGGGCCTACAGTGAGCAGTTCTTC,CASSPLAGAYSEQFF
TRBJ2-7,-,TRBV7-6,few,TGTGCCAGCAGCTCTGGGACACGCGATTTATACTACGAGCAGTACTTC,CASSSGTRDLYYEQYF
TRBJ2-7,-,TRBV12-3/TRBV12-4,many,TGTGCCAGCTCCCCGGCTCCCGAGAAGGACGAGCAGTACTTC,CASSPAPEKDEQYF
TRBJ1-1,-,TRBV6-1,many,TGTGCCAGCAGTGAGGGGAGGAAGACTGAAGCTTTCTTT,CASSEGRKTEAFF
TRBJ1-2,-,TRBV5-1,many,TGCGCCAGCAGCCTGGCTAACTATGGCTACACCTTC,CASSLANYGYTF
TRBJ1-5,-,TRBV7-2,many,TGTGCCAGCAGCCTAATCGGGGCTAACAATCAGCCCCAGCATTTT,CASSLIGANNQPQHF
TRBJ2-5,-,TRBV20-1,-,TGCAGTGCCCTGGGACTGGACCAAGAGACCCAGTACTTC,CSALGLDQETQYF
TRBJ2-2,-,TRBV20-1,many,TGCAGTGCCTCGGATCGGGTAGGGGAGTCGACCGGGGAGCTGTTTTTT,CSASDRVGESTGELFF
TRBJ2-1,-,TRBV5-1,many,TGCGCCAGCAGCTTGGAGAACAATGAGCAGTTCTTC,CASSLENNEQFF
TRBJ2-7,-,TRBV23-1,-,TGCGCCAGCAGTCCCAACGGCCCGCGAGGGCTGGACGAGCAGTACTTC,CASSPNGPRGLDEQYF
TRBJ2-1,-,TRBV14,once,TGTGCCAGCAGCCGGGAGTACACCACCTACAATGAGCAGTTCTTC,CASSREYTTYNEQFF
TRBJ1-3,-,TRBV12-3/TRBV12-4,few,TGTGCCTTCAGTTTGACCTTCACAGGGCCCCAAACTAGGCGAAACACCATATATTTT,CAFSLTFTGPQTRRNTIYF
TRBJ1-5,TRBD1,TRBV28,few,TGTGCCACCTGGACAGGTTATAGCAATCAGCCCCAGCATTTT,CATWTGYSNQPQHF
TRBJ2-7,TRBD1,TRBV7-2,many,TGTGCCAGCAGCAGGCCCGGGACAGCAACCTACGAGCAGTACTTC,CASSRPGTATYEQYF
TRBJ1-5,TRBD1,TRBV24-1,-,TGTGCCACCAGTGGAGCGAGAGTTGGGACAGGCGACAATCAGCCCCAGCATTTT,CATSGARVGTGDNQPQHF